One sample yielded the 3 T cell receptor beta chains listed below, sequenced in a study of T cell responses to AZD1222 COVID-19 vaccine. Clones were sequenced by immunoSEQ multiplex PCR, and TCRdb holds only the in-frame ones, with some missing. The sample includes about 120,000 clones, roughly 87% of them seen just once. Sequenced here: peripheral blood, sampled on day 0 of AZD1222 vaccination. These TCRs come from an adult in good health.

The table lists this clone with a few counts. This rearrangement joins TRBV28 to TRBJ1-6; weak D call: TRBD1 (6 bases). Deletions cut 2 bases from V and 9 bases from J, with 17 bases between. CDR1 and CDR2 (germline): MDHEN, SYDVKM. The CDR3 has 16 residues. This CDR3 reads CASSLDPEGESSPLHF. Written as DNA, the CDR3 is TGTGCCAGCAGTTTAGACCCCGAGGGGGAGTCTTCACCCCTCCACTTT.

The gene calls are TRBV19 and TRBJ1-6, with a weak D call TRBD1 (5 bases). Germline CDR1 and CDR2: LNHDA and SQIVND (reference sequence). V shed 6 bases and J shed 7 bases, with 19 bases lying between them. The CDR3 sequence is 16 residues long. The CDR3 sequence: CASRALYRDGNSPLHF. The CDR3 nucleotides read TGTGCCAGTAGGGCCCTCTACCGGGACGGGAATTCACCCCTCCACTTT.

In this sample, this clone turned up a few times. V gene TRBV12-1 combines with J gene TRBJ1-2; the table's D call TRBD1 went unverified against the DNA. TRBV12-1 corresponds to a pseudogene. The CDR3 is made up of 16 amino acids. The CDR3 reads CASTAETGPPPYGYTF. In nucleotides, the CDR3 is TGTGCCAGCACCGCGGAGACAGGGCCACCCCCTTATGGCTACACCTTC.